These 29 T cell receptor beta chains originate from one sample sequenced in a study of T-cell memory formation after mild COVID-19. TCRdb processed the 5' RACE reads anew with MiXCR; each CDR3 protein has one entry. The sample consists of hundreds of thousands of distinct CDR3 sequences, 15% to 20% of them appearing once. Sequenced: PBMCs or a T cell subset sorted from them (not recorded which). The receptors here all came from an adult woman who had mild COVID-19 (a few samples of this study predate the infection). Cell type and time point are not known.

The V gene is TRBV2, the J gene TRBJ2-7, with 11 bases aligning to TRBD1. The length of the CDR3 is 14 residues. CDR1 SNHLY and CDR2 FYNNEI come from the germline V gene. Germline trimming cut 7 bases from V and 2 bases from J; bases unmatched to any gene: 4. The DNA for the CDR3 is TGTGCCAGCAACCCGGGACAGGGGGCCTACGAGCAGTACTTC. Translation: CASNPGQGAYEQYF.

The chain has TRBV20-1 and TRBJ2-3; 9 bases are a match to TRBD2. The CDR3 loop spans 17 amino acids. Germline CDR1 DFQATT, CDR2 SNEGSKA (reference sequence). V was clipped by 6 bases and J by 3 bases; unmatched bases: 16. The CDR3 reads CSAPTGVGGGATDTQYF. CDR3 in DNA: TGCAGTGCCCCCACCGGGGTTGGCGGGGGGGCGACAGATACGCAGTATTTT.

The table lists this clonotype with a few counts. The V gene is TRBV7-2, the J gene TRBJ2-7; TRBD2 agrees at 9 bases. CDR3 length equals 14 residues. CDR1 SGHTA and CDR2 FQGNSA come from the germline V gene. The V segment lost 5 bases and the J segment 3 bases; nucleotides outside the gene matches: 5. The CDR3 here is CASSVSGGRYEQYF. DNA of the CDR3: TGTGCCAGCAGCGTTAGCGGGGGTCGCTACGAGCAGTACTTC. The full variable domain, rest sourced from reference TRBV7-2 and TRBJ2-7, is GAGVSQSPSNKVTEKGKDVELRCDPISGHTALYWYRQSLGQGLEFLIYFQGNSAPDKSGLPSDRFSAERTGGSVSTLTIQRTQQEDSAVYLCASSVSGGRYEQYFGPGTRLTVT.

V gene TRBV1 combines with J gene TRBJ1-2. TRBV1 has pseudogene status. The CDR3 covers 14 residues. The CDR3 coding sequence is TGCACCAGCAGCCTTCGGCCCTGCGCCTATGGCTACACCTTC. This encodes CTSSLRPCAYGYTF.

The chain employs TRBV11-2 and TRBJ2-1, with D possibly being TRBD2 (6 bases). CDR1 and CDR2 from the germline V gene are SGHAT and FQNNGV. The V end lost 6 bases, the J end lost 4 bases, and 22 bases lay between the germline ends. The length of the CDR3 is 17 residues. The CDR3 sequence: CASRRTAGPPTYNEQFF. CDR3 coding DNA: TGTGCCAGCAGGAGGACGGCGGGGCCTCCGACTTACAATGAGCAGTTCTTC. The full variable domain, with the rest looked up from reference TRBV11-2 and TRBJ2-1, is EAGVAQSPRYKIIEKRQSVAFWCNPISGHATLYWYQQILGQGPKLLIQFQNNGVVDDSQLPKDRFSAERLKGVDSTLKIQPAKLEDSAVYLCASRRTAGPPTYNEQFFGPGTRLTVL.

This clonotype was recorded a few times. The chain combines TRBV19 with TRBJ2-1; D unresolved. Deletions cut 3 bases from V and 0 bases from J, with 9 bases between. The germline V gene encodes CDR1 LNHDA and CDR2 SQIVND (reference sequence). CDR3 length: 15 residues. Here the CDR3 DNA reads TGTGCCAGTAGTATGAGCAGTAGCTCCTACAATGAGCAGTTCTTC. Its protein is CASSMSSSSYNEQFF.

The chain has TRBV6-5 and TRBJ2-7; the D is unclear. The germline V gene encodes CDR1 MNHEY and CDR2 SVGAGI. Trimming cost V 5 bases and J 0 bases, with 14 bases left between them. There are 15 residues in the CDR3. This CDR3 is CASSPGYGASYEQYF. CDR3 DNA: TGTGCCAGCAGTCCTGGGTACGGAGCCTCCTACGAGCAGTACTTC.

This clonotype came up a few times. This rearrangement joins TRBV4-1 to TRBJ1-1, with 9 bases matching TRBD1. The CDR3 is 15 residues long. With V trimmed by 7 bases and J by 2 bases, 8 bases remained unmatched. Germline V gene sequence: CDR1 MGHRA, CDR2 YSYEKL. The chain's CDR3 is CASTRQGELNTEAFF. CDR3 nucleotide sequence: TGCGCCAGCACCCGACAGGGGGAGTTAAACACTGAAGCTTTCTTT.

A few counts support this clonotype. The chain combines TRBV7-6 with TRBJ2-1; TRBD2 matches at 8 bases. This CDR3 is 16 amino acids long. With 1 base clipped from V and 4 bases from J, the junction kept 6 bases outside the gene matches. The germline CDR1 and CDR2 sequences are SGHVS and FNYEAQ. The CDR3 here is CASSLGPASGYNEQFF. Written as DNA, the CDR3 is TGTGCCAGCAGCTTAGGTCCGGCTAGCGGGTACAATGAGCAGTTCTTC.

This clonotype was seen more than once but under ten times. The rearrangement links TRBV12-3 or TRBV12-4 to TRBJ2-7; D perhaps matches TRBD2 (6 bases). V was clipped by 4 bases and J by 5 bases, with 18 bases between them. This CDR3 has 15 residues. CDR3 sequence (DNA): TGTGCCAGCAGTTCCGGGACCCATACTAGCCACGAGCAGTACTTC. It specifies CASSSGTHTSHEQYF.

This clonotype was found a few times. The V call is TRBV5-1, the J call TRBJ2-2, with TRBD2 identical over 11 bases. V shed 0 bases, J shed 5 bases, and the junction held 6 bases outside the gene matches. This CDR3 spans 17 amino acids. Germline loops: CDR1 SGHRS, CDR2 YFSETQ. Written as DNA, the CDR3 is TGCGCCAGCAGCTTGGGATCTAGCGGGAGGAGAACCGGGGAGCTGTTTTTT. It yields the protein CASSLGSSGRRTGELFF.

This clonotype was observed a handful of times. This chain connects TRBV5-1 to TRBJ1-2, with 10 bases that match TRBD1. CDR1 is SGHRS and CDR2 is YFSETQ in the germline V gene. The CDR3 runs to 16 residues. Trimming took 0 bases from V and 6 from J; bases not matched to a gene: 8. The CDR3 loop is CASSLDPGTGANGYTF. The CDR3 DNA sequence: TGCGCCAGCAGCTTGGACCCCGGGACAGGGGCTAATGGCTACACCTTC.

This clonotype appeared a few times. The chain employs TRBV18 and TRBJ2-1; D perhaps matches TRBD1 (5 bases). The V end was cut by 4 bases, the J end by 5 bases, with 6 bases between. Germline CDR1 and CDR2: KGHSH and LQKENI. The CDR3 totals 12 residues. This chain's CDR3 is CASSQGNNEQFF. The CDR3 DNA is TGTGCCAGCTCACAGGGGAACAATGAGCAGTTCTTC.

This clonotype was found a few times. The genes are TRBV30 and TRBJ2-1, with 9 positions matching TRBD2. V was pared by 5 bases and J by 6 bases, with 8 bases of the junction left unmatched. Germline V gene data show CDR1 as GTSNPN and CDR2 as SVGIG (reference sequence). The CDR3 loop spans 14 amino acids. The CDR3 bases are TGTGCCTGGGACCGGGGACTAGCTGGCAATGAGCAGTTCTTC. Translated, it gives CAWDRGLAGNEQFF.

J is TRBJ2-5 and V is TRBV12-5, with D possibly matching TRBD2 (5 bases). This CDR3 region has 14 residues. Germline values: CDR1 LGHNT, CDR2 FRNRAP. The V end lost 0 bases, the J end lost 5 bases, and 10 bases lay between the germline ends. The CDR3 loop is CASGLVRERETQYF. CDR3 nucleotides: TGTGCTAGTGGTTTGGTAAGGGAGCGCGAGACCCAGTACTTC.

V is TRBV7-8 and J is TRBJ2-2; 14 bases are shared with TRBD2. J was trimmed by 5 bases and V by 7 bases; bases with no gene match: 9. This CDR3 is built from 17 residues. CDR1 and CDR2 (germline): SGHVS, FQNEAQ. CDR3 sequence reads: CASTGTSGSPETGELFF. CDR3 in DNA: TGTGCCAGCACGGGGACTAGCGGGAGTCCTGAAACCGGGGAGCTGTTTTTT.

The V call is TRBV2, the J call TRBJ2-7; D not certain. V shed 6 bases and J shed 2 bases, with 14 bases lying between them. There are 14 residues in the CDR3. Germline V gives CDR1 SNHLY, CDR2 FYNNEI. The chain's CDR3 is CASRNVGGTYEQYF. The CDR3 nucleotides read TGTGCCAGCAGAAATGTGGGTGGGACCTACGAGCAGTACTTC.

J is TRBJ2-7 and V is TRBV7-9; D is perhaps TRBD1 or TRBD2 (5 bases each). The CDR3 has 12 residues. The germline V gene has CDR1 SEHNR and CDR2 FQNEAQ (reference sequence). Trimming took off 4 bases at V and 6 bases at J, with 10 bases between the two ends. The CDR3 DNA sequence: TGTGCCAGCAGCTCGGGGACGGGCGAGCAGTACGTC. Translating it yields CASSSGTGEQYV.

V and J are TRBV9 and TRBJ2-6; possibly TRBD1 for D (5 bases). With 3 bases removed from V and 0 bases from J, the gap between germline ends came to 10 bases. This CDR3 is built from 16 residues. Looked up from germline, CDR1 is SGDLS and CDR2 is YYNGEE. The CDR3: CASSGRQFSGANVLTF. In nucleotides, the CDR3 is TGTGCCAGCAGCGGAAGACAGTTCTCTGGGGCCAACGTCCTGACTTTC.

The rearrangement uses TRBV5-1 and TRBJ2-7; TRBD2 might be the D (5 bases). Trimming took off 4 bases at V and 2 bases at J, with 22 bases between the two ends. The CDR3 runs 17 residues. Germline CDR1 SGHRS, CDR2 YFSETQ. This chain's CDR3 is CASSPNTRSTGTYEQYF. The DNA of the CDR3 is TGCGCCAGCAGCCCTAACACCCGCTCAACGGGAACCTACGAGCAGTACTTC.

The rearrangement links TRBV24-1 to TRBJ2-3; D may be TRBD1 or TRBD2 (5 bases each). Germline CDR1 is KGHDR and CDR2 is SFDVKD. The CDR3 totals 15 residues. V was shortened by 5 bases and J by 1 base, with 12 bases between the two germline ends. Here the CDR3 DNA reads TGTGCCACCAGTGGAAGGGGACCTCGCACAGATACGCAGTATTTT. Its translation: CATSGRGPRTDTQYF.

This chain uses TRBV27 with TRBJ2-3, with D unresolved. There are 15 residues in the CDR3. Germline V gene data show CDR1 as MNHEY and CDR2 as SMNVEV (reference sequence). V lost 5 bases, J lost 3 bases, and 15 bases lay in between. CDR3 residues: CASSPTLERTDTQYF. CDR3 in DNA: TGTGCCAGCAGTCCGACTCTCGAGAGAACAGATACGCAGTATTTT.

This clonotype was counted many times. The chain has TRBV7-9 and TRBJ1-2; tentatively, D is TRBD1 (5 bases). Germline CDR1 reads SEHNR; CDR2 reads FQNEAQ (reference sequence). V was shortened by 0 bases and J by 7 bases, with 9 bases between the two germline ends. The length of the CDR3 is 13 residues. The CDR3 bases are TGTGCCAGCAGCTTAGCCGGGGGGTCTGGCTACACCTTC. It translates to CASSLAGGSGYTF.

Here the CDR3 reads CASSALTGTGLNEQYF. The CDR3 DNA sequence: TGTGCCAGCAGCGCGCTTACCGGGACAGGCCTCAACGAGCAGTACTTC. The chain links TRBV7-8 to TRBJ2-7; 8 bases line up with TRBD1. The J segment lost 5 bases and the V segment lost 5 bases, leaving 14 bases of the junction unmatched. Germline CDR1 SGHVS, CDR2 FQNEAQ. This CDR3 contains 16 residues.

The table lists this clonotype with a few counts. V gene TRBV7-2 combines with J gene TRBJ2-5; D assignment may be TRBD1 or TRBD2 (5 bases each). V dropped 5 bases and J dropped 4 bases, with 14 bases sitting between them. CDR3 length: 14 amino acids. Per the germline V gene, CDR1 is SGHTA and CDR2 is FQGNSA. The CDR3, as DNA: TGTGCCAGCAGCCCTGACTGGGGGTCAGAGACCCAGTACTTC. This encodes CASSPDWGSETQYF.

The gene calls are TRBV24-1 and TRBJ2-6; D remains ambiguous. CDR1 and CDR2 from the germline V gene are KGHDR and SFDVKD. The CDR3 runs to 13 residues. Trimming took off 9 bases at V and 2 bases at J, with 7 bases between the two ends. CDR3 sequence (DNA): TGTGCCACCGGTGTCACTGGGGCCAACGTCCTGACTTTC. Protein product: CATGVTGANVLTF.

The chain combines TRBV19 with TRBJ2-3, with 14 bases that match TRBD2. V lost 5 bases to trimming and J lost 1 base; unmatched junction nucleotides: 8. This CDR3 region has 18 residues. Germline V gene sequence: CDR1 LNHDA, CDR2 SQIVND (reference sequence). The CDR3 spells CASSRLAGGPGGTDTQYF. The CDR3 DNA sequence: TGTGCCAGTAGTCGACTAGCGGGAGGGCCGGGGGGCACAGATACGCAGTATTTT.

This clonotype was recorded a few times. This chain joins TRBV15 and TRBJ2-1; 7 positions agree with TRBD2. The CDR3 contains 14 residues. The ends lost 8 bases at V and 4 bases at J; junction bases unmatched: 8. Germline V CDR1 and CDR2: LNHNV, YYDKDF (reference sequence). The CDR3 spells CATGSRERYNEQFF. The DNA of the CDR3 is TGTGCCACCGGGTCGCGGGAGAGGTACAATGAGCAGTTCTTC.

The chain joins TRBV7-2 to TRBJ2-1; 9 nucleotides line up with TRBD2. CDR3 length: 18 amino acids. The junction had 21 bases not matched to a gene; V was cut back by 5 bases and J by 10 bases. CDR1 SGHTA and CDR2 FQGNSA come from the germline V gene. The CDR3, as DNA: TGTGCCAGCAGCACCCTCGGGACCCGGACTAGCGCCCCCGGGGAGCAGTTCTTC. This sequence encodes CASSTLGTRTSAPGEQFF. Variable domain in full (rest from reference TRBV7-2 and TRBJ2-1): GAGVSQSPSNKVTEKGKDVELRCDPISGHTALYWYRQSLGQGLEFLIYFQGNSAPDKSGLPSDRFSAERTGGSVSTLTIQRTQQEDSAVYLCASSTLGTRTSAPGEQFFGPGTRLTVL.